The 14 T cell receptor beta chains given below trace back to one sample, sequenced in a study of regulatory T cells in long-lasting Graves disease. Time point: newly diagnosed GD, antithyroid drugs for less than 3 months. The authors made the TCR library using RNA they extracted from PBMCs. The authors built TCR beta libraries using iRepertoire HTBI primers and Arm-PCR of CDR3 regions. MiXCR, applied by TCRdb to the multiplex PCR reads, yields one record per CDR3 protein. The data show around 320,000 distinct CDR3 sequences, with over 15% seen just once and about 32% held by the top ten. This same sample was also part of a study on T cells in Graves' hyperthyroidism and ophthalmopathy.

The material sequenced was peripheral blood mononuclear cells (PBMCs), taken at new diagnosis, from a patient treated with antithyroid drugs. The receptor set was obtained from a man aged 35 to 55 with Graves disease.

This clonotype was observed a few times. V and J are TRBV28 and TRBJ2-5; no firm D call. Germline CDR1 reads MDHEN; CDR2 reads SYDVKM. This CDR3 has 14 amino acids. V was cut by 3 bases and J by 5 bases, with 13 bases left in between. This CDR3 is CASSLSRDWETQYF. The DNA of the CDR3 is TGTGCCAGCAGTTTGAGTAGGGATTGGGAGACCCAGTACTTC.

Many counts were recorded for this clonotype. The chain couples TRBV28 to TRBJ2-1, with D tentatively TRBD1 (5 bases). Germline V gene data show CDR1 as MDHEN and CDR2 as SYDVKM. There are 15 residues in the CDR3. V dropped 2 bases and J dropped 7 bases, with 15 bases sitting between them. CDR3 region: CASSLIQGNINEQFF. CDR3 coding DNA: TGTGCCAGCAGTTTAATCCAGGGAAATATTAATGAGCAGTTCTTC.

This clonotype has a count of ten or more. This chain uses TRBV7-8 with TRBJ2-3; a possible D gene is TRBD2 (5 bases). The germline gives CDR1 SGHVS, CDR2 FQNEAQ. V lost 5 bases, J lost 2 bases, and 20 bases lay in between. This CDR3 has 17 residues. The CDR3 spells CASSARSSPNPTDTQYF. In nucleotides, the CDR3 is TGTGCCAGCAGCGCGCGTTCTAGCCCTAATCCCACAGATACGCAGTATTTT.

Concerning this clonotype itself: Since the CDR3 does not end with the conserved phenylalanine or tryptophan, this likely comes from a read error. The genes are TRBV7-2 and TRBJ1-6; D unresolved. Trimming left V 5 bases short and J 7 bases short, with 9 bases between. Germline V gives CDR1 SGHTA, CDR2 FQGNSA. The CDR3 length is 13 residues. For the CDR3, the DNA is TGTGCCAGCAGCCAAGCCGGAAATTCACCCCTCCACCTT. It specifies CASSQAGNSPLHL.

Points on this clonotype: This may come from a read error, since a much larger clone is one base off. The chain carries TRBV27 and TRBJ1-2; D is unresolved. Germline V gene sequence: CDR1 MNHEY, CDR2 SMNVEV (reference sequence). The CDR3 is 16 residues long. Here the CDR3 reads CANSLSLNSADNGYTF. In DNA form, the CDR3 reads TGTGCCAACAGTTTATCCCTCAATTCAGCCGACAATGGCTACACCTTC.

The rearrangement links TRBV6-2 or TRBV6-3 to TRBJ1-3; tentative D call: TRBD1 (5 bases). V was pared by 2 bases and J by 4 bases, with 12 bases between. CDR3 length equals 15 residues. Germline assignment: CDR1 MNHEY and CDR2 SVGEGT. CDR3 nucleotides: TGTGCCAGCAGTTACGAACGGGGGTTGGGAAACACCATATATTTT. This gives the protein CASSYERGLGNTIYF.

Notes on this clonotype: A read error is possible here, since a much larger clone lies one base away. Likely a read error: the CDR3 ends without its conserved phenylalanine or tryptophan. This chain uses TRBV2 with TRBJ1-1, with 7 bases aligning to TRBD1. V shed 4 bases, J shed 3 bases, and the junction held 5 bases outside the gene matches. Germline lookup yields CDR1 SNHLY and CDR2 FYNNEI. The CDR3 runs 14 residues. The CDR3 sequence: CASSATGMDTEAFL. The CDR3 bases are TGTGCCAGCAGTGCGACAGGGATGGACACTGAAGCTTTCCTT.

This clonotype was counted at least ten times. The chain carries TRBV28 and TRBJ2-2, with D unresolved. Trimming stripped 2 bases from V and 6 bases from J, with 7 bases between. The CDR3 runs to 13 residues. The V gene's germline CDR1 is MDHEN and CDR2 SYDVKM. The CDR3: CASSLLDPGELFF. The CDR3 coding sequence is TGTGCCAGCAGTTTACTGGATCCCGGGGAGCTGTTTTTT.

The sample holds a few counts of this clonotype. This may arise from a read error, as a much more abundant clone is one base away. The chain couples TRBV7-2 to TRBJ2-1; possibly TRBD2 for D (5 bases). Per the germline V gene, CDR1 is SGHTA and CDR2 is FQGNSA. Trimming removed 8 bases from V and 4 bases from J, with 18 bases in between. CDR3 length: 15 residues. CDR3 loop: CASVTGLFKYNEQFF. In DNA form, the CDR3 reads TGTGCCAGCGTGACTGGACTTTTCAAATACAATGAGCAGTTCTTC.

This clonotype was observed at least ten times. The rearrangement links TRBV7-8 to TRBJ2-1, with TRBD2 identical over 8 bases. The DNA matches TRBJ2-5 better at its end, which makes the J call doubtful. The germline V gene encodes CDR1 SGHVS and CDR2 FQNEAQ. This CDR3 contains 17 residues. The DNA for the CDR3 is TGTGCCAGCAGCTTCTCGAGGGGGTTCGGGGGGGCCAAGACCCAGTACTTC. Encoded protein: CASSFSRGFGGAKTQYF.

V gene TRBV9 combines with J gene TRBJ2-3; D might be TRBD1 (6 bases). The J call is in doubt because the DNA end fits TRBJ2-5 better. CDR1 SGDLS and CDR2 YYNGEE come from the germline V gene. The CDR3 contains 15 residues. The CDR3 coding sequence is TGTGCCAGCAGCGCCGGCAGGGGCCAGACTGGGACCCAGTACTTC. Protein sequence: CASSAGRGQTGTQYF.

Many counts were recorded for this clonotype. The J gene is TRBJ1-2, the V gene TRBV18; no clear D gene. Per germline, CDR1 KGHSH and CDR2 LQKENI. The CDR3 sequence is 13 residues long. The V gene lost 6 bases and the J gene lost 6 bases, with 14 bases spanning the gap. CDR3 residues: CASSLIAGDGYTF. Here the CDR3 DNA reads TGTGCCAGCTCCCTCATCGCCGGGGATGGCTACACCTTC.

As to this clonotype: This may be a read error: a much more frequent sequence differs by one nucleotide. This chain links TRBV20-1 with TRBJ2-1; 9 bases line up with TRBD2. The germline V gene encodes CDR1 DFQATT and CDR2 SNEGSKA (reference sequence). The CDR3 length is 14 residues. The trim removed 3 bases at V and 7 bases at J, leaving 7 bases unmatched. CDR3 region: CSASVAGGSNEQFF. The CDR3 DNA reads as TGCAGTGCTAGTGTGGCGGGGGGGTCAAATGAGCAGTTCTTC.

This clonotype was recorded at least ten times. The V gene is TRBV7-2, the J gene TRBJ2-3, with D possibly being TRBD1 (6 bases). From germline, CDR1 is SGHTA and CDR2 FQGNSA. This CDR3 comprises 13 residues. Trimming took 4 bases from V and 3 from J, leaving 8 bases between them. The CDR3 DNA reads TGTGCCAGCAGCTACAGGGTAACAGATACGCAGTATTTT. This sequence encodes CASSYRVTDTQYF.